Listed below are T cell receptor beta chains from one sample, sequenced in a study of shared clonotypes between healthy human individuals. Data came from immunoSEQ multiplex PCR; TCRdb stores just in-frame clones and leaves some out. The repertoire holds 90,000 to 150,000 clones, with roughly 70% as singletons. The sequencing sample was made of memory CD8+ T cells sorted from blood. These TCRs come from a woman aged 30 to 39 in good health. Both conserved end residues are part of each CDR3. The order of the fields is CDR3 protein, V gene.

CAISDDRDQPQHF	TRBV10-3
CASSLAFYRPPAKNIQYF	TRBV5-1
CSAGIADEQYF	TRBV20-1
CASSEERDSNQPQHF	TRBV25-1
CASSWRGLKTQYF	TRBV13
CASSESEADLSYEQYF	TRBV25-1
CASTSLGGEGEQFF	TRBV27
CASSWRTGDTGELFF	TRBV7-9
CASSFVRADRQPQHF	TRBV6-6
CASSFARGSGNTIYF	TRBV28
CASRLTSGRYNEQFF	TRBV28
CASSPDGYEQYF	TRBV27
CASSLRWLPDNEQFF	TRBV7-8
CASSEPGTSTDTQYF	TRBV25-1
CASSALMNTEAFF	TRBV7-9
CASCRTSRNNEQFF	TRBV18
CASSTVAGSYNEQFF	TRBV6-5
CASSYGGAGIYEQYF	TRBV6-6
CASSQEKGRGSPLHF	TRBV4-1
CASSLGSTGELFF	TRBV7-2
CASSLGLSRDQETQYF	TRBV7-2
CASSISGTTGNTIYF	TRBV19
CASSSHPGTSGEQYF	TRBV5-4
CASSQSSGGNQPQHF	TRBV5-1
CASSLELSSSYNEQFF	TRBV5-6
CASSQVQETSGNTIYF	TRBV7-9
CASRKGRDDIDTQYF	TRBV28
CASRYRGNYGYTF	TRBV6-1
CATSGDRPYEQYF	TRBV10-3
CTSSQVLAGGTMGYF	TRBV1
CASSVVQNTGELFF	TRBV9
CASSNKTFSYEQYF	TRBV4-1
CASSSQRLMLYEQYF	TRBV5-6
CASSYSGLSQPQHF	TRBV6-6
CASSVTGCCYEQYF	TRBV6-6
CASSGLGGGDTDTQYF	TRBV2
CASSYGTLTDTQYF	TRBV5-1
CASNFGAYEQYF	TRBV28
CASSKRTAISSYNEQFF	TRBV7-2
CASSDSQGGLDEQFF	TRBV6-4
CASSDREGSGANVLTF	TRBV6-4
CASSATSGRAYEQYF	TRBV6-6
CASSPPRDRGKTQYF	TRBV11-2
CATQGAYEQYF	TRBV6-9
CASSETGQGAHYGYTF	TRBV6-1
CASSRDGFEQFF	TRBV11-3
CAWSSQDLFEKLFF	TRBV30
CASSEALQGSDTQYF	TRBV6-1
CASSLRRTGLTEAFF	TRBV28
CASSYVSTGGRYEQYF	TRBV4-1
CASSLAGVQETQYF	TRBV28
CASSELAVAGANQIRRASTDTQYF	TRBV2
CASYDMRGAGELFF	TRBV5-1